The clone carrying this T cell receptor beta chain came up a few times. RNA extraction was followed by reverse transcription into cDNA, which acted as the sequencing template. The assay was immunoSEQ multiplex PCR, and TCRdb's table has in-frame clones only and misses some. The sample lists over 85,000 clones, roughly 42% seen once, with around 0.8% in the top ten. The sample comes from a study of CD8+ T cells in alopecia areata. Germline assignment: CDR1 SQVTM and CDR2 ANQGSEA. The V end lost 5 bases, the J end lost 8 bases, and 16 bases lay between the germline ends. The CDR3 length is 14 residues. This chain links TRBV29-1 with TRBJ1-6; TRBD1 is a possible D gene (6 bases). The specimen sequenced was CD4+ T cells sorted from blood. This TCR came from a human donor with alopecia areata. Here the CDR3 DNA reads TGCAGCGTTTTGGAACAGGGAGTTGATTCACCCCTCCACTTT. Translating it yields CSVLEQGVDSPLHF.